This T cell receptor beta chain was sequenced in a study of PD-L1 blockade in urothelial cancer listed by TCRdb under 2017. Context from the whole study: Therapy was started around 2014 for all patients, and atezolizumab 1,200 mg was administered intravenously every 3 weeks. Blood samples were analyzed 3 weeks after the start of treatment (second dose) and 6 weeks after the start of treatment. About nine tenths of the roughly 29 patients were identified as males with urothelial cancer of bladder origin, and a prior smoking history was reported by 18 of 29 patients. Durable clinical benefit meant progression-free survival longer than 6 months, and TCR features were also tested against progression-free and overall survival. Durable clinical benefit was achieved by nine patients but not by the remaining 20. Pretreatment blood TCR-seq was available for twenty-nine patients, at least one posttreatment blood collection was obtained for some 24 patients, and tumor TCR-seq was available for some 24 patients. Blood samples gave median yields of 141,255 T cells and 80,000 or so unique TCRs, along with a median clonality of approximately 0.08. Whole exome sequencing and RNA sequencing of pretreatment tumors were performed alongside TCR sequencing in the same patients. Patients had an ECOG performance status of 0 or 1 and had received between 0 and 3 prior chemotherapy regimens. An exploratory multi-omic analysis was conducted of the somatic, immune and clinical correlates of response to PD-L1 blockade with atezolizumab in urothelial cancer. Pretreatment tumor samples, along with matched peripheral blood collected serially before and after atezolizumab treatment, underwent TCR sequencing.

Paper-wide results and their limitations: Improved progression-free and overall survival was associated with having pretreatment peripheral blood TCR clonality below the median. Patients with durable benefit showed greater expansion of tumor-associated TCR clones in peripheral blood 3 weeks after starting treatment (n ≈ 20, p = 0.022). Small sample size (n ≈ 29) and many exploratory analyses mean the results are intended to be hypothesis-generating.

For this clone: Its cognate antigen has yet to be identified. Nothing much larger sits one base from this clone, and base qualities are not available.

Each PCR received spiked-in synthetic TCR analog templates so that absolute template abundance could be estimated from read counts. Using the immunoSEQ assay, TCRbeta CDR3 regions were amplified from genomic DNA with bias-controlled V and J gene primers. Rearranged TCRbeta segments were sequenced at approximately 20X coverage. Per the original workflow: Sequencing errors were corrected by clustering, and CDR3s were annotated against IMGT so that V, D and J genes could be assigned. Downstream analyses used only productive TCRbeta rearrangements, leaving out any out-of-frame or stop-codon sequences. Clonality was computed as one minus Shannon entropy normalized by the log of the number of unique productive sequences. Fisher's exact test with Benjamini-Hochberg correction, at a threshold of adjusted p below 0.01, was used to find clones that differed between time points or between blood and tumor. In its TCRdb copy, this immuneACCESS table keeps in-frame sequences only and misses some clones. Where compared with another copy, unresolved V genes explain less than half of these, and the others have no known cause. The V and J calls and clone size were taken over from that table, and D and trimming were inferred from the DNA. This sample gives 100,000 to 150,000 clones in total; about 83% of them show up just once. Roughly 2.4% of the sample rests with the top ten.

Read against the paper, the sample's time point label means: peripheral blood 6 weeks after treatment start. The cohort comprised 29 patients with locally advanced or metastatic urothelial carcinoma treated at Memorial Sloan Kettering on a trial protocol. Peripheral blood mononuclear cells were collected pretreatment and during treatment, at between 1 and 8 total time points per patient. The Qiagen DNeasy Blood extraction kit was used to purify genomic DNA from total PBMCs and tumor samples. PBMCs were collected pretreatment and during treatment, and were isolated and stored as previously described. CDR1 and CDR2 were assigned from the germline V gene (reference sequence) as SGHKS and YYEKEE. V is cut by 4 bases and J by 2 bases, and the space between the germline ends is 13 bases. The CDR3 has 14 amino acids, counting the end cysteine and phenylalanine. Just the 42-base CDR3 DNA is kept, in frame starting at base 1.

The chain is assembled from TRBV5-5 and TRBJ2-7; matching of 5 bases hints at TRBD2 as the D gene. The source material was PBMCs, sampled around atezolizumab (anti-PD-L1) treatment. The sequence was obtained from a man in his fifties with urothelial cancer. The encoded CDR3 is CASSGIGETYEQYF. The sequence in DNA is TGTGCCAGCAGCGGAATTGGGGAGACCTACGAGCAGTACTTC.